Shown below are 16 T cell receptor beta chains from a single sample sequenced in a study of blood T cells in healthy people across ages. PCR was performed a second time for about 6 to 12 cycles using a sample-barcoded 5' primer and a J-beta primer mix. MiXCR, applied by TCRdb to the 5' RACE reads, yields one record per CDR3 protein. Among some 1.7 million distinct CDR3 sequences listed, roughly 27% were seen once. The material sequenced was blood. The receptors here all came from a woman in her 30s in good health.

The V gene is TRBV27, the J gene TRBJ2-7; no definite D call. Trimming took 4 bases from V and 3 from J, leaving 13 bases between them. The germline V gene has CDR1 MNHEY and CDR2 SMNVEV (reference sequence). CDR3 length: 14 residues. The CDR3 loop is CASSSRVSDYEQYF. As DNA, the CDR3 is TGTGCCAGCAGTTCCCGGGTCTCCGACTACGAGCAGTACTTC.

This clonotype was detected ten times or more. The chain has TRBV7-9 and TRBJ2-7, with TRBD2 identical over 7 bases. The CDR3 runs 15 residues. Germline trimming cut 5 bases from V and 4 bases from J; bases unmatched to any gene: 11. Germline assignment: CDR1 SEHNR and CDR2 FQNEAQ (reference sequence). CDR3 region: CASSPVGGYIYEQYF. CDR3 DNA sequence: TGTGCCAGCAGCCCCGTCGGGGGGTACATTTACGAGCAGTACTTC.

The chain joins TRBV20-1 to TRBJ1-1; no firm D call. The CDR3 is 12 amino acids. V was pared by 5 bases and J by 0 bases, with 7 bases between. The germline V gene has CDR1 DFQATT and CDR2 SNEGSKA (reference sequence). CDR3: CSAPALNTEAFF. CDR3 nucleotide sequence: TGCAGTGCTCCAGCCTTGAACACTGAAGCTTTCTTT.

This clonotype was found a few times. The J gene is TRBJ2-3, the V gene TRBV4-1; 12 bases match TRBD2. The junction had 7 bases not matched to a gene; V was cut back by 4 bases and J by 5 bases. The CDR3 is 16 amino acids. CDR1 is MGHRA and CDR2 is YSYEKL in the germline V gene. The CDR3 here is CASSRQLAGGLDTQYF. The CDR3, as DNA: TGCGCCAGCAGCCGCCAACTAGCGGGGGGTTTAGATACGCAGTATTTT.

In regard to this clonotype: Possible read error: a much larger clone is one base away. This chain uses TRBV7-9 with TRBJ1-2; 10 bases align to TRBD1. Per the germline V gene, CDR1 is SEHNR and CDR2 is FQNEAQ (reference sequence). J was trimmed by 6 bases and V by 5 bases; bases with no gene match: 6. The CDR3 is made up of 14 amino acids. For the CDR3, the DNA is TGTGCCAGCAGCCCCGGGACAGGGGACGATGGCTACACCTTC. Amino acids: CASSPGTGDDGYTF. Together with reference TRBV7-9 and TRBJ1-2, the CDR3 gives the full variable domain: DTGVSQNPRHKITKRGQNVTFRCDPISEHNRLYWYRQTLGQGPEFLTYFQNEAQLEKSRLLSDRFSAERPKGSFSTLEIQRTEQGDSAMYLCASSPGTGDDGYTFGSGTRLTVV.

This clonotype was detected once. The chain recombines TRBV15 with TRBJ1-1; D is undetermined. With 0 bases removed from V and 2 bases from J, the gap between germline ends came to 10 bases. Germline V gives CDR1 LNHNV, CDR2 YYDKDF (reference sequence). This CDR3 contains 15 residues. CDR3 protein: CATSREAAYNTEAFF. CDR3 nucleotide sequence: TGTGCCACCAGCAGAGAGGCAGCCTACAACACTGAAGCTTTCTTT.

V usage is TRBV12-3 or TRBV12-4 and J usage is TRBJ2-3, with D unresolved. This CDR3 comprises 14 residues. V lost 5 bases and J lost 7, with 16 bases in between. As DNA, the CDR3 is TGTGCCAGCAGTCCCCGATTAATATATAATACGCAGTATTTT. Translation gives CASSPRLIYNTQYF.

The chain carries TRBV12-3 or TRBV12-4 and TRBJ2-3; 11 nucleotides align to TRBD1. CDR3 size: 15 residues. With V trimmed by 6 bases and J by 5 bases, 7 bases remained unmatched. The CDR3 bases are TGTGCCAGCAGCGCCGGGACAGGGGGAGGAGATACGCAGTATTTT. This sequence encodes CASSAGTGGGDTQYF.

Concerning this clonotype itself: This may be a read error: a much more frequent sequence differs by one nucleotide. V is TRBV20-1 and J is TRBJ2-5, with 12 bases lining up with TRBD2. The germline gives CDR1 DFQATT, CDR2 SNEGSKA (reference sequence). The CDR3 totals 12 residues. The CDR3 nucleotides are TGCAGTGGAACTAGCGGGAGGCAGACCCGGTACTTC. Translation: CSGTSGRQTRYF.

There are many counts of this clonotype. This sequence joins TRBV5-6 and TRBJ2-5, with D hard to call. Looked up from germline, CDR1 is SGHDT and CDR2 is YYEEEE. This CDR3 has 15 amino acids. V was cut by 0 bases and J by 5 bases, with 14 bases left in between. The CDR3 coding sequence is TGTGCCAGCAGCTTGGTTAGTTCAGGATTGGAGACCCAGTACTTC. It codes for CASSLVSSGLETQYF.

The CDR3 DNA sequence: TGCGCCAGCAGCGGGAATCAGGGTACGAGGGGAGGCCACACCTTC. Protein product: CASSGNQGTRGGHTF. The chain is built from TRBV5-1 and TRBJ1-2, with a possible D match to TRBD1 (5 bases). CDR3 size: 15 residues. V was clipped by 4 bases and J by 12 bases, with 25 bases between them. Per germline, CDR1 SGHRS and CDR2 YFSETQ.

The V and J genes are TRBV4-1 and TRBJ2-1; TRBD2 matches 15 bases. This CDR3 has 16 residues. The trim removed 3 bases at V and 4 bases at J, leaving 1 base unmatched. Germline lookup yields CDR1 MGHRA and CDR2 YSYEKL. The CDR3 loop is CASSQGTSGRYNEQFF. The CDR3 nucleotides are TGCGCCAGCAGCCAGGGGACTAGCGGGAGGTACAATGAGCAGTTCTTC.

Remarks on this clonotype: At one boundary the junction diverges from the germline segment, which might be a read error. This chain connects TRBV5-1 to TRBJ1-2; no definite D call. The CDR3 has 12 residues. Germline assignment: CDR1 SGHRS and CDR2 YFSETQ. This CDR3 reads CASIPEFGGYTF. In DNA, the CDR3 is TGTGCCAGCATCCCGGAGTTCGGGGGCTACACCTTC.

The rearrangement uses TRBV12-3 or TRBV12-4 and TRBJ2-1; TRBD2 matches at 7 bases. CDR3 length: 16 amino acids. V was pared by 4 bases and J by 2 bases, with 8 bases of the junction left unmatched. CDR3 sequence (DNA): TGTGCCAGCAGTTCCTCTAGCGGTGAAGCCTACAATGAGCAGTTCTTC. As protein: CASSSSSGEAYNEQFF.

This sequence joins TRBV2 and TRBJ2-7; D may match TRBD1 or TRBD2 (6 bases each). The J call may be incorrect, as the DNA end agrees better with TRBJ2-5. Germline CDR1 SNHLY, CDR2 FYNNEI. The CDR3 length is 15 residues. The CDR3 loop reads CASSEEGGYKETQYF. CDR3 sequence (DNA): TGTGCCAGCAGTGAAGAGGGGGGCTATAAAGAGACCCAGTACTTC.

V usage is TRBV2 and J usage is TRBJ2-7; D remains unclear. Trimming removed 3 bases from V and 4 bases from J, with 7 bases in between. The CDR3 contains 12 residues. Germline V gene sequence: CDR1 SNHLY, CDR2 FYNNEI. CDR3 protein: CASSEQEYEQYF. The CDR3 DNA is TGTGCCAGCAGTGAGCAAGAATACGAGCAGTACTTC.